Included here is one T cell receptor (beta chain) sequence, with context. The antigen is unknown. Generated by immunoSEQ multiplex PCR, the TCRdb table keeps only in-frame clones and is missing some. The sample lists 200,000 to 250,000 clones, roughly 90% seen once, with around 10% in the top ten. The sample originates from a study of Ad26.COV2.S vaccination and SARS-CoV-2 variants. Study-wide context: Donor had been placed in the Ad26.COV2.S arm of the COV1001 trial.

Stated treatment: some 20 received Ad26.COV2.S at low or high dose, single or two shots; several received placebo; per-sample allocation not given. The investigators took samples on day 63 after the first vaccine or placebo injection. Study results and limitations: Similar non-spike TCR breadth was seen in vaccine and placebo recipients.

CDR3 size: 15 residues. Germline trimming cut 8 bases from V and 2 bases from J; bases unmatched to any gene: 11. Germline CDR1 reads SGHRS; CDR2 reads YFSETQ. Sequenced material: peripheral blood, taken in a trial of Ad26.COV2.S vaccine versus placebo. The sequence was obtained from a person between 18 and 59 years old who received the Ad26.COV2.S COVID-19 vaccine or a placebo. The genes are TRBV5-1 and TRBJ2-3; 7 bases agree with TRBD2. The CDR3 protein is CASRMAGLLTDTQYF. The CDR3 DNA follows: TGCGCCAGTCGGATGGCGGGACTACTCACAGATACGCAGTATTTT. The complete variable domain, with remaining parts taken from reference TRBV5-1 and TRBJ2-3, reads KAGVTQTPRYLIKTRGQQVTLSCSPISGHRSVSWYQQTPGQGLQFLFEYFSETQRNKGNFPGRFSGRQFSNSRSEMNVSTLELGDSALYLCASRMAGLLTDTQYFGPGTRLTVL.